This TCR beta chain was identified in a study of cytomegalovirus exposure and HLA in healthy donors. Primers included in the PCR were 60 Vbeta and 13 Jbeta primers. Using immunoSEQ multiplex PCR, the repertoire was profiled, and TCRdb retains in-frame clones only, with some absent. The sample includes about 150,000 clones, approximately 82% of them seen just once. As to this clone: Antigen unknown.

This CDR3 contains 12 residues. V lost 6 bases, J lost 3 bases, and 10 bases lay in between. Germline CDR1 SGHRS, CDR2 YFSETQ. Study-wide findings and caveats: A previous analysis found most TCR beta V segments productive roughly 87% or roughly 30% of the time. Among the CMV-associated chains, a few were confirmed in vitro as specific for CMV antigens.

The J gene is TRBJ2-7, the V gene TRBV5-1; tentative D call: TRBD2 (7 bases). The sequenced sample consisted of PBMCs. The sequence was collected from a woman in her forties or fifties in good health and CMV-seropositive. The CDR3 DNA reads TGCGCCAGCAAGGGGGGGAACTACGAGCAGTACTTC. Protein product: CASKGGNYEQYF.